This T cell receptor beta chain was captured in a study of T cells after yellow fever vaccination. The study, taken as a whole, reports: The secondary T-cell response peaked on day 5, not day 15, but was weaker.

The authors made TCR cDNA by 5'RACE template switching, adding a universal primer site and UMIs. TCRdb reprocessed the 5' RACE reads via MiXCR and lists one record per CDR3 protein. Of about 630,000 distinct CDR3 sequences listed, 9% to 15% are singletons. The J segment lost 8 bases and the V segment lost 2 bases, leaving 12 bases of the junction unmatched. Germline V gene sequence: CDR1 KGHSH, CDR2 LQKENI. This CDR3 spans 16 amino acids. Concerning this clonotype itself: Its antigen is not known.

The TCR originated in a man aged 30 to 45 who received the YFV17D yellow fever vaccine. The rearrangement joins TRBV18 to TRBJ2-1; 7 nucleotides line up with TRBD2. Here the sequenced sample was PBMCs, taken on the day of the yellow fever booster vaccination. CDR3 nucleotides: TGTGCCAGCTCACCAGATTTTAGACTAGCTTACCATGAGCAGTTCTTC. Protein: CASSPDFRLAYHEQFF.